A single T cell receptor beta chain is shown here with its context. Original handling: Reference gene primer amplification yielded estimated nucleated cell counts. The table came from immunoSEQ multiplex PCR; TCRdb's copy has only in-frame clones and leaves some out. The V and J calls and clone size are taken from that table; D and trimming were inferred from the DNA. The table includes 250,000 to 300,000 clones, around four fifths detected once. This entry is derived from a study of blood T cell repertoires in COVID-19. Study-level background: COVID-19 samples from acute and convalescent phases originated in the United States, Italy and Spain. T cells, B-cell-depleted T cells, or PBMCs supplied cDNA or gDNA.

This CDR3 spans 18 amino acids. This TCR was recovered from an elderly man with acute or convalescent COVID-19. This chain joins TRBV21-1 and TRBJ2-5; TRBD2 is the table's D call, not checked against the DNA. TRBV21-1 is designated a pseudogene. Source material: peripheral blood. The CDR3 spells CASSKARNLAGEGETQYF. The DNA of the CDR3 is TGTGCCAGCAGCAAAGCGCGTAATCTAGCGGGGGAGGGAGAGACCCAGTACTTC.